Listed here are 11 T cell receptor beta chains from one sample, sequenced in a study of post-analysis software for immune sequencing data. Overall study findings and caveats: TRBV segments more frequent in patients than in controls numbered five and included TRBV5-6, TRBV5-1 and TRBV20-1.

TCR beta libraries were prepared from cDNA with unique molecular identifiers. Each CDR3 protein gets one entry after TCRdb re-called the PCR reads with MiXCR. The sample holds approximately 730,000 distinct CDR3 sequences, less than 35% seen once. These receptors' targets are unknown. The sequencing input was blood. Receptor source: a girl between 10 and 17 years old with multiple sclerosis.

This clonotype was seen only a few times. The chain has TRBV15 and TRBJ2-3; D is unresolved. The CDR3 totals 16 residues. From germline, CDR1 is LNHNV and CDR2 YYDKDF (reference sequence). Trimming left V 3 bases short and J 0 bases short, with 13 bases between. The CDR3 spells CATSSGQVRSTDTQYF. The CDR3 DNA is TGTGCCACCAGCAGTGGGCAGGTGCGTAGCACAGATACGCAGTATTTT.

The rearrangement links TRBV20-1 to TRBJ2-1; 7 positions agree with TRBD2. V lost 0 bases, J lost 4 bases, and 12 bases stayed unmatched. The CDR3 runs to 17 residues. CDR1 and CDR2 (germline): DFQATT, SNEGSKA (reference sequence). The CDR3 region is CSARDYSGGFVYNEQFF. Written as DNA, the CDR3 is TGCAGTGCTAGAGATTATTCGGGGGGATTCGTTTACAATGAGCAGTTCTTC.

This chain joins TRBV5-1 and TRBJ1-2; TRBD1 aligns across 10 bases. CDR1 is SGHRS, CDR2 YFSETQ, per germline. The CDR3 loop spans 14 amino acids. J was trimmed by 3 bases and V by 5 bases; bases with no gene match: 4. DNA of the CDR3: TGCGCCAGCAGGGGACAGGGGCGTGACTATGGCTACACCTTC. This sequence encodes CASRGQGRDYGYTF.

In its sample, this clonotype was seen many times. This chain uses TRBV10-3 with TRBJ2-7; D may be TRBD2 (5 bases). Per the germline V gene, CDR1 is ENHRY and CDR2 is SYGVKD. The germline V and J ends were trimmed by 3 bases and 3 bases, with 15 bases remaining between them. This CDR3 has 15 amino acids. CDR3 amino acids: CAISDTASIGYEQYF. The DNA of the CDR3 is TGTGCCATCAGTGACACGGCTAGCATTGGCTACGAGCAGTACTTC.

This clonotype came up a few times. The V call is TRBV7-2, the J call TRBJ2-5; 12 bases match TRBD2. Unmatched junction bases numbered 8, after V lost 4 bases and J lost 5 bases. CDR3 size: 16 residues. Germline values: CDR1 SGHTA, CDR2 FQGNSA. In DNA, the CDR3 is TGTGCCAGCAGCTCCCTAGCGGGGGGGGGCTGGGAGACCCAGTACTTC. Translating gives CASSSLAGGGWETQYF.

The chain has TRBV21-1 and TRBJ2-7. The closer fit of TRBJ2-5 to the DNA end suggests the J call may be wrong. TRBV21-1 is an annotated pseudogene. The CDR3 runs 11 residues. CDR3 in DNA: TGTACCAGCAGCAAAGCCGAGACCCAGTACTTC. It is translated as CTSSKAETQYF.

The rearrangement joins TRBV3-1 to TRBJ2-7; TRBD2 matches at 7 bases. The CDR3 has 12 residues. Germline V CDR1 and CDR2: LGHDT, YNNKEL (reference sequence). The junction had 5 bases not matched to a gene; V was cut back by 5 bases and J by 7 bases. The chain's CDR3 is CASSSLGGEQYF. The CDR3 DNA reads as TGTGCCAGCAGCTCCCTGGGAGGGGAGCAGTACTTC.

The genes are TRBV5-5 and TRBJ2-1; D unresolved. The CDR3 spans 15 residues. Germline values: CDR1 SGHKS, CDR2 YYEKEE (reference sequence). The V and J ends lost 3 bases and 2 bases respectively, with 12 bases between them. The CDR3 DNA reads TGTGCCAGCAGCTCACTCGACTTAACCTACAATGAGCAGTTCTTC. It codes for CASSSLDLTYNEQFF.

In regard to this clonotype: In this CDR3 the conserved last residue, phenylalanine or tryptophan, is missing, so a read error is likely. The chain carries TRBV6-4 and TRBJ2-1; no clear D. V lost 5 bases and J 4 bases, leaving 12 bases between the germline ends. The CDR3 is 14 amino acids. Germline-derived CDR1 and CDR2 are MRHNA and SNTAGT. The CDR3 is CASSPDGLYNEQFL. The CDR3 DNA sequence: TGTGCCAGCAGTCCGGACGGATTATACAATGAGCAGTTCTTA.

A few counts support this clonotype. The V gene is TRBV20-1, the J gene TRBJ1-5; D is unresolved. This CDR3 region has 15 residues. Trimming cost V 3 bases and J 4 bases, with 16 bases left between them. Germline V lookup: CDR1 DFQATT, CDR2 SNEGSKA (reference sequence). The CDR3: CSARVPSMGNQPQHF. DNA of the CDR3: TGCAGTGCTAGGGTCCCATCGATGGGTAATCAGCCCCAGCATTTT.

The J gene is TRBJ2-1, the V gene TRBV11-2; D could derive from TRBD1 or TRBD2 (6 bases each). The CDR3 runs to 16 residues. V shed 2 bases and J shed 4 bases, with 15 bases lying between them. Germline values: CDR1 SGHAT, CDR2 FQNNGV. The CDR3 DNA reads as TGTGCCAGCAGCTTATGGGGGCTAGCGCGATACAATGAGCAGTTCTTC. It codes for CASSLWGLARYNEQFF.